This TCR beta chain was observed in a study of blood T cell repertoires in COVID-19. Data came from immunoSEQ multiplex PCR; TCRdb stores just in-frame clones and leaves some out. The sample shows roughly 150,000 clones, approximately 88% of them seen only once. With V trimmed by 4 bases and J by 3 bases, 3 bases remained unmatched. The CDR3 loop spans 14 amino acids. From germline, CDR1 is MNHEY and CDR2 SMNVEV (reference sequence). The receptor's source is a woman of 80 years or more with active or convalescent COVID-19. The sample consisted of peripheral blood. The J gene is TRBJ2-1, the V gene TRBV27, with TRBD1 identical over 7 bases. CDR3 amino acids: CASSSRDSYNEQFF. CDR3 DNA: TGTGCCAGCAGTTCCAGGGACAGCTACAATGAGCAGTTCTTC.